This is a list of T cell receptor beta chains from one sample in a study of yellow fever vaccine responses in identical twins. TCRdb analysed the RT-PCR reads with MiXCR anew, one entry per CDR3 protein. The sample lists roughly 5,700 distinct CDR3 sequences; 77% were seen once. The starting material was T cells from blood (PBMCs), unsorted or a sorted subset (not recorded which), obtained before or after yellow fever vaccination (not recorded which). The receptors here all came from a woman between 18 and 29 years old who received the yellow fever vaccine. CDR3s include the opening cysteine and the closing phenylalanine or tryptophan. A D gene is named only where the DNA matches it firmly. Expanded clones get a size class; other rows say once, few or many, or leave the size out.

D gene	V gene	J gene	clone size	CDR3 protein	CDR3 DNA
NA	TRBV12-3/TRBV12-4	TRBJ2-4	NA	CASSYRVAKNIQYF	TGTGCCAGCAGTTACAGGGTTGCCAAAAACATTCAGTACTTC
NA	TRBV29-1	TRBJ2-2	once	CSVEPDVMIGELFF	TGCAGCGTTGAACCAGACGTGATGATCGGGGAGCTGTTTTTT
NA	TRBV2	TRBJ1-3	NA	CASKEAWLTSGNTIYF	TGTGCCAGCAAAGAAGCCTGGTTAACCTCTGGAAACACCATATATTTT
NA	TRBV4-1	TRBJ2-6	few	CASSQEMRGWLLTF	TGCGCCAGCAGCCAAGAGATGCGGGGTTGGCTCCTGACTTTC
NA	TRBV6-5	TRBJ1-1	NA	CASSYSAHTANTEAFF	TGTGCCAGCAGTTATTCCGCCCATACAGCGAACACTGAAGCTTTCTTT
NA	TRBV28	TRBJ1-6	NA	CASRPHSWALHF	TGTGCCAGCAGACCTCACTCTTGGGCCCTCCACTTT
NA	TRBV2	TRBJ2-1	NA	CASSEHGSSYNEQFF	TGTGCCAGCAGTGAACACGGGAGCTCCTACAATGAGCAGTTCTTC
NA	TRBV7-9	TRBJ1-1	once	CASSYREQGNTEAFF	TGTGCCAGCAGCTACAGAGAACAGGGGAACACTGAAGCTTTCTTT
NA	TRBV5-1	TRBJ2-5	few	CASSWGGGQETQYF	TGCGCCAGCAGTTGGGGAGGGGGCCAAGAGACCCAGTACTTC
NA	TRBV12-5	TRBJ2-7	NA	CASGLGQLTSYEQYF	TGTGCTAGTGGTTTGGGTCAATTGACTAGTTACGAGCAGTACTTC
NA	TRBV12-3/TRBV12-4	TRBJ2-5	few	CASSLLGVQETQYF	TGTGCCAGCAGTTTGTTAGGAGTCCAAGAGACCCAGTACTTC
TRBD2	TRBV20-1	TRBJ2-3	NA	CSAEVVGSGGADTQYF	TGCAGTGCAGAAGTAGTCGGTAGCGGGGGAGCAGATACGCAGTATTTT
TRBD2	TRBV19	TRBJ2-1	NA	CASSPRTSGRLNEQFF	TGTGCCAGTAGTCCAAGGACTAGCGGGAGGTTAAATGAGCAGTTCTTC
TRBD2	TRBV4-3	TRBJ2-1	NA	CASSQEFGTSPSGEQFF	TGCGCCAGCAGCCAAGAGTTCGGGACTAGCCCTAGCGGTGAGCAGTTCTTC
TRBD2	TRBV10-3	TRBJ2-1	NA	CAISEDRLADGRNEQFF	TGTGCCATCAGTGAGGACCGACTAGCTGATGGTCGCAATGAGCAGTTCTTC
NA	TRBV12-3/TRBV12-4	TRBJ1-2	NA	CASSLGINTGYYGYTF	TGTGCCAGCAGTTTGGGGATTAATACAGGGTATTATGGCTACACCTTC
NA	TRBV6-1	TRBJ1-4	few	CASSHGLGREKLFF	TGTGCCAGCAGCCACGGGCTCGGAAGAGAAAAACTGTTTTTT
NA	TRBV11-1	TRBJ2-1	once	CASSTSTGSSYNEQFF	TGTGCCAGCAGCACCTCCACAGGGAGCTCCTACAATGAGCAGTTCTTC
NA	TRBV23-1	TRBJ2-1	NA	CASSLLRGTDEQFF	TGCGCCAGCAGTCTTCTCCGTGGGACCGATGAGCAGTTCTTC
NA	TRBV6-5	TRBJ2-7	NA	CASSYDQANYEQYF	TGTGCCAGCAGTTACGATCAGGCCAACTACGAGCAGTACTTC
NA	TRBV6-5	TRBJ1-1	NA	CASSYGRGAFF	TGTGCCAGCAGTTACGGACGGGGAGCTTTCTTT
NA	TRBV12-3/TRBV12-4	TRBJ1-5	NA	CASSFDRSNQPQHF	TGTGCCAGCAGTTTTGATCGCAGCAATCAGCCCCAGCATTTT
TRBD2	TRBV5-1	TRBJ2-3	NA	CASSSGTSGSWATDTQYF	TGCGCCAGCAGCTCCGGGACTAGCGGGAGTTGGGCCACAGATACGCAGTATTTT
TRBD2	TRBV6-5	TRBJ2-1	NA	CASSSALGREVYNEQFF	TGTGCCAGCAGTTCCGCCTTGGGGCGGGAGGTCTACAATGAGCAGTTCTTC
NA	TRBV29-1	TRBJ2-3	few	CSVEGEDGTDTQYF	TGCAGCGTTGAAGGGGAGGATGGGACAGATACGCAGTATTTT
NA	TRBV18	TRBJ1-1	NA	CASSPMQVRDTEAFF	TGTGCCAGCTCACCAATGCAGGTTAGGGACACTGAAGCTTTCTTT
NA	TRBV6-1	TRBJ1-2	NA	CASGRGGSYGYTF	TGTGCCAGCGGCCGGGGGGGGAGCTATGGCTACACCTTC
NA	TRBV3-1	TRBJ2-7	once	CASSQETSTSAHF	TGTGCCAGCAGCCAAGAAACCTCGACGTCGGCGCACTTC
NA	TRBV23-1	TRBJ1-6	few	CASTSRRGGGFSYNSPLHF	TGCGCCAGCACCTCAAGGAGGGGGGGAGGGTTCTCCTATAATTCACCCCTCCACTTT
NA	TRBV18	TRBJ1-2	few	CASSPALTVRNYGYTF	TGTGCCAGCTCACCAGCTTTGACAGTCCGTAACTATGGCTACACCTTC
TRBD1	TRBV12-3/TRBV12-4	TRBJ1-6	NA	CASRRDRVTNSPLHF	TGTGCCAGCAGACGAGACAGGGTAACGAATTCACCCCTCCACTTT
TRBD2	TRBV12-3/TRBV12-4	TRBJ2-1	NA	CASSFPSGLNEQFF	TGTGCCAGCAGTTTTCCTAGCGGGCTGAATGAGCAGTTCTTC
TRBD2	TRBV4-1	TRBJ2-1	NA	CASSQASGAMRDEQFF	TGCGCCAGCAGCCAAGCTAGCGGCGCAATGAGGGATGAGCAGTTCTTC
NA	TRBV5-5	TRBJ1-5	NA	CASSPGQGQPQHF	TGTGCCAGCAGCCCAGGCCAGGGTCAGCCCCAGCATTTT
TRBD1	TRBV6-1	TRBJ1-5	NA	CASIQVQGARQPQHF	TGTGCCAGCATTCAAGTCCAGGGGGCTCGTCAGCCCCAGCATTTT
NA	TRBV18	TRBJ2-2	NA	CASPRYTGELFF	TGTGCCAGCCCACGGTACACCGGGGAGCTGTTTTTT
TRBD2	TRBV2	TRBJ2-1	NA	CASRSLAGYNEQFF	TGTGCCAGCAGGAGCCTAGCGGGGTACAATGAGCAGTTCTTC
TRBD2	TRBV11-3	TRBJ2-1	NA	CASSARLAALNEQFF	TGTGCCAGCAGCGCGCGACTAGCGGCACTCAATGAGCAGTTCTTC
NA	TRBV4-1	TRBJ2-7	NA	CASSPPLSYEQYF	TGCGCCAGCAGCCCTCCACTCTCCTACGAGCAGTACTTC
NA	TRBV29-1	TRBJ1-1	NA	CSVEQGPTEAFF	TGCAGCGTTGAGCAGGGGCCTACTGAAGCTTTCTTT
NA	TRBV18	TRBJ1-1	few	CASSPVTTQANTEAFF	TGTGCCAGCTCACCAGTTACGACCCAGGCGAACACTGAAGCTTTCTTT
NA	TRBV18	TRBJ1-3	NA	CASSRLDFTSGNTIYF	TGTGCCAGCTCACGGCTTGACTTTACCTCTGGAAACACCATATATTTT
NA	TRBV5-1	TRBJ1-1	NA	CASSIYRDNTLNTEAFF	TGCGCCAGCAGCATTTATCGGGACAACACACTGAACACTGAAGCTTTCTTT
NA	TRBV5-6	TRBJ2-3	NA	CASSLSRAPYTDTQYF	TGTGCCAGCAGCTTGTCCCGAGCCCCTTACACAGATACGCAGTATTTT
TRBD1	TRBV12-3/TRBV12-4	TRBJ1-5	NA	CASSLGQGGNSNQPQHF	TGTGCCAGCAGTTTAGGCCAGGGGGGGAATAGCAATCAGCCCCAGCATTTT
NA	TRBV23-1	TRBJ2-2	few	CASSHSLAGGSPGSCFF	NA
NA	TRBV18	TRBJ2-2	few	CASSAGNTGELFF	TGTGCCAGCTCGGCCGGGAACACCGGGGAGCTGTTTTTT
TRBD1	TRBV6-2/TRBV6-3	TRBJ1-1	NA	CASSYLPGTGELNTEAFF	TGTGCCAGCAGTTACCTACCCGGGACAGGGGAGCTGAACACTGAAGCTTTCTTT
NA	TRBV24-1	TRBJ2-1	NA	CATSEGDGAYNEQFF	TGTGCCACCAGTGAAGGGGACGGTGCCTACAATGAGCAGTTCTTC
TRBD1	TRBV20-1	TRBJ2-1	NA	CSASGTGYYNEQSF	TGCAGTGCTTCCGGGACAGGTTACTACAATGAGCAGTCCTTC
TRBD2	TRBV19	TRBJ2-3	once	CASRTLAGESDTQYF	TGTGCCAGTAGGACACTAGCGGGAGAGTCAGATACGCAGTATTTT
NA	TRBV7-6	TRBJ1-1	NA	CASSWASLRGASAEAFF	TGTGCCAGCAGCTGGGCGTCCCTACGAGGGGCTTCGGCTGAAGCTTTCTTT
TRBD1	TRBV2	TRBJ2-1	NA	CASSGTGGFRYNEQFF	TGTGCCAGCAGTGGGACAGGGGGCTTTCGGTACAATGAGCAGTTCTTC
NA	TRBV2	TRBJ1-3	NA	CASSEDNTIYF	TGTGCCAGCAGTGAAGACAACACCATATATTTT
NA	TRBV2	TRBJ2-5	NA	CASLLATQETQYF	TGTGCCAGCCTTTTAGCGACACAAGAGACCCAGTACTTC
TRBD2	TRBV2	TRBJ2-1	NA	CASSPGTSGSNEQFF	TGTGCCAGCAGCCCCGGGACTAGCGGGAGCAATGAGCAGTTCTTC